Listed below are T cell receptor beta chains from one sample, sequenced in a study of blood T cell repertoires in COVID-19. Profiled with immunoSEQ multiplex PCR; TCRdb holds only in-frame clones, not every one. The data show roughly 260,000 clones, with 75% to 85% seen just once and roughly 4.7% held by the top ten. The sequencing sample was made of peripheral blood. These receptors all come from a woman in her 70s with acute or convalescent COVID-19. Both conserved end residues are part of each CDR3. The D gene is left open where the match is weak. Size is omitted from some rows. Given values are once, few, many or a class for expanded clones.

clone_size | j_call | v_call | d_call | cdr3_nt | cdr3_aa
NA | TRBJ2-7 | TRBV2 | TRBD1 | TGTGCCAGCAGTCGGGACAGGGGGAACTACGAGCAGTACTTC | CASSRDRGNYEQYF
NA | TRBJ2-7 | TRBV28 | TRBD2 | TGTGCCAGCAGTTCTAGCGGCGTTACCTACGAGCAGTACTTC | CASSSSGVTYEQYF
NA | TRBJ1-2 | TRBV30 | TRBD1 | TGTGCCTGGAGTGTAGGGACAGGGGCCGGCTACACCTTC | CAWSVGTGAGYTF
NA | TRBJ1-2 | TRBV21-1 | NA | TGTGCCAGCAGCAACGACGGACAGGGCTATGGCTACACCTTC | CASSNDGQGYGYTF
once | TRBJ2-2 | TRBV5-4 | TRBD1 | TGTGCCAGCAGCAAAACAGGGGTCCCGAACACCGGGGAGCTGTTTTTT | CASSKTGVPNTGELFF
NA | TRBJ1-5 | TRBV10-3 | TRBD1 | TGTGCCATCAGTGACCCTCCAGGGGGCGGTCAGCCCCAGCATTTT | CAISDPPGGGQPQHF
NA | TRBJ2-7 | TRBV28 | NA | TGTGCCAGCGTAGGCGGGCAGACCTACGAGCAGTACTTC | CASVGGQTYEQYF
NA | TRBJ1-1 | TRBV19 | TRBD1 | TGTGCCAGTAAGACAGGGGGCGCGGGAAAGACTCCTGAAGCTTTCTTT | CASKTGGAGKTPEAFF
NA | TRBJ1-6 | TRBV7-9 | TRBD1 | TGTGCCAGCAGCGTACAGGGGGCGAACTATAATTCACCCCTCCACTTT | CASSVQGANYNSPLHF
once | TRBJ1-3 | TRBV14 | TRBD1 | TGTGCCAGCAGCCTGGGACAGGGGTACGGAAACACCATATATTTT | CASSLGQGYGNTIYF
NA | TRBJ2-3 | TRBV7-2 | TRBD2 | TGTGCCAGCACTCCCGGGGGGGCTAGCACAGATACGCAGTATTTT | CASTPGGASTDTQYF
few | TRBJ2-2 | TRBV4-3 | NA | TGCGCCAGCAGCCAAGAGTCTAGGACGAACACCGGGGAGCTGTTTTTT | CASSQESRTNTGELFF
NA | TRBJ1-1 | TRBV5-5 | NA | TGTGCCAGCAGTTCTGGACAGTTGGTCACTGAAGCTTTCTTT | CASSSGQLVTEAFF
NA | TRBJ2-7 | TRBV7-2 | NA | TGTGCCAGCAGCCCAAGACAGTCCTACGAGCAGTACTTC | CASSPRQSYEQYF
NA | TRBJ1-3 | TRBV28 | NA | TGTGCCAGCAGTTTAGGGCACGCTGGAAACACCATATATTTT | CASSLGHAGNTIYF
NA | TRBJ2-7 | TRBV9 | NA | TGTGCCAGCAGCACCCAATCAGGGGTCGGGGAGCAGTACTTC | CASSTQSGVGEQYF
NA | TRBJ2-3 | TRBV29-1 | NA | TGCAGCGTTGAGGCCGGGACACCCACAGATACGCAGTATTTT | CSVEAGTPTDTQYF
NA | TRBJ1-1 | TRBV6-4 | TRBD1 | TGTGCCAGCAGTGACTTCGCCATGAGACAGGGGGCAGACACTGAAGCTTTCTTT | CASSDFAMRQGADTEAFF
NA | TRBJ2-2 | TRBV5-1 | NA | TGCGCCAGCAGCTTGGCCGCGGGGACAGCGAACACCGGGGAGCTGTTTTTT | CASSLAAGTANTGELFF
NA | TRBJ1-6 | TRBV11-3 | TRBD1 | TGTGCCAGCAGCTTAGGACAGGGGGCGAGTTCACCCCTCCACTTT | CASSLGQGASSPLHF
NA | TRBJ1-1 | TRBV5-6 | TRBD1 | TGTGCCAGCAGCCGCGGGACAGCGAACACTGAAGCTTTCTTT | CASSRGTANTEAFF
once | TRBJ2-1 | TRBV5-1 | TRBD2 | TGCGCCAGCAGCTTGGATCCTAGCGGGGATGAGCAGTTCTTC | CASSLDPSGDEQFF
NA | TRBJ2-1 | TRBV7-9 | NA | TGTGCCAGCAGCCCCCGGGACTTCTCCTACAATGAGCAGTTCTTC | CASSPRDFSYNEQFF
NA | TRBJ1-2 | TRBV5-1 | TRBD1 | TGCGCCAGCAGCATGACCGGGACAGTGACCGACTATGGCTACACCTTC | CASSMTGTVTDYGYTF
NA | TRBJ2-5 | TRBV30 | NA | TGTGCCTGGAGTTTACAGGGTGGGGACCAGTACTTC | CAWSLQGGDQYF